The text below deals with one T cell receptor (beta chain). The sample belongs to a study of blood T cell repertoires in COVID-19. V was shortened by 8 bases and J by 2 bases, with 6 bases between the two germline ends. The CDR3 extends over 11 amino acids. Germline V CDR1 and CDR2: SGHAT, FQDESV (reference sequence). As handled by the study authors: Cell counts per sample came from amplifying reference gene primers. Using immunoSEQ multiplex PCR, the repertoire was profiled, and TCRdb retains in-frame clones only, with some absent. V, J and clone size are taken as reported in that table, and D and trimming were inferred from the DNA itself. The table has 95,000 to 110,000 clones, 91% seen once; the top ten hold 5% to 6.5%.

The source is a human donor in a cohort sampled during active COVID-19. Material for sequencing was peripheral blood. This chain connects TRBV11-1 to TRBJ1-1; the D is unclear. The CDR3 nucleotides are TGTGCCAGCGCACTCAACACTGAAGCTTTCTTT. Amino acids: CASALNTEAFF.